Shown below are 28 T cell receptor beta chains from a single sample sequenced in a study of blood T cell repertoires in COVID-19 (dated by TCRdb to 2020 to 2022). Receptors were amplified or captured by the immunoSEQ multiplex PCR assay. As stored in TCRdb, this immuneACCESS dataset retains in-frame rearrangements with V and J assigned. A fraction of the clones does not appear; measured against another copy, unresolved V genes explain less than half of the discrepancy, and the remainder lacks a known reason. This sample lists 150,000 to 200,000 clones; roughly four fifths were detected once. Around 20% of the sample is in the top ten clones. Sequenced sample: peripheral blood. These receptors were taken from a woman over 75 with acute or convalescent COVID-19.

The CDR3 reads CASSQLQGLRAGANVLTF. Here the CDR3 DNA reads TGCGCCAGCAGCCAACTTCAGGGGCTCAGAGCTGGGGCCAACGTCCTGACTTTC. The V gene is TRBV4-3, the J gene TRBJ2-6; a weak D match, TRBD1 (6 bases). The germline V gene encodes CDR1 LGHNA and CDR2 YSLEER. CDR3 size: 18 residues. V lost 2 bases, J lost 2 bases, and 16 bases lay in between.

CDR3 in DNA: TGTGCCACCAGTGATGCCGGGGGTGGGCAAGAGACCCAGTACTTC. Protein sequence: CATSDAGGGQETQYF. The chain combines TRBV24-1 with TRBJ2-5, with D possibly matching TRBD2 (6 bases). Germline V gene sequence: CDR1 KGHDR, CDR2 SFDVKD. This CDR3 is 15 amino acids long. V dropped 3 bases and J dropped 2 bases, with 12 bases sitting between them.

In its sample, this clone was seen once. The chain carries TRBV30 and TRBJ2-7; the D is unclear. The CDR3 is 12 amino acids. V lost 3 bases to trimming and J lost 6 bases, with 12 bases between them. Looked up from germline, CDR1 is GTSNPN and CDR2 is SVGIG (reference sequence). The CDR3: CAWSARTGEQYF. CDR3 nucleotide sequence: TGTGCCTGGAGCGCACGAACGGGCGAGCAGTACTTC.

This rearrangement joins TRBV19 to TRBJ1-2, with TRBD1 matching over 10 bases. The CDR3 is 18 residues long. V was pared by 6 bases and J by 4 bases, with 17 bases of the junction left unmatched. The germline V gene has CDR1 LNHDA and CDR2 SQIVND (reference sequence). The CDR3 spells CASRSNAGTGESLYGYTF. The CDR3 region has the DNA TGTGCCAGTAGGTCGAACGCCGGGACAGGGGAGTCCCTCTATGGCTACACCTTC.

CDR3 sequence (DNA): TGTGCCAGCAGCCAAGGGGGGAGGACTCGGGGCTACGAGCAGTACTTC. Translating gives CASSQGGRTRGYEQYF. The chain recombines TRBV14 with TRBJ2-7; a weak D match, TRBD2 (6 bases). The V end was cut by 1 base, the J end by 3 bases, with 16 bases between. CDR3 length equals 16 residues. From germline, CDR1 is SGHDN and CDR2 FVKESK.

CDR3 residues: CASSLGGQGANEQFF. The DNA for the CDR3 is TGTGCCAGCAGCTTGGGGGGACAGGGGGCAAATGAGCAGTTCTTC. V and J are TRBV5-4 and TRBJ2-1; 12 nucleotides align to TRBD1. J gave up 7 bases and V 0 bases, and 2 bases lay outside the gene matches. The CDR3 contains 15 residues. CDR1 and CDR2 (germline): SGHNT, YYREEE (reference sequence).

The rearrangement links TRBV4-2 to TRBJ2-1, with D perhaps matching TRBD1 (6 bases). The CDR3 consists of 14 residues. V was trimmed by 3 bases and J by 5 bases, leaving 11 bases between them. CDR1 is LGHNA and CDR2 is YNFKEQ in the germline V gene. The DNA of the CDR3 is TGTGCCAGCAGCCATCCAGGGGTAAACAATGAGCAGTTCTTC. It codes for CASSHPGVNNEQFF.

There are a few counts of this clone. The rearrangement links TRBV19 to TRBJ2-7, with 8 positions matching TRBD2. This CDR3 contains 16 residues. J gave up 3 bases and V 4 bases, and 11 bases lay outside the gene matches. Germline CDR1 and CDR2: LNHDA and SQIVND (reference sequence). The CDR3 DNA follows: TGTGCCAGTAGTAAAGGGGCTAGCGGGCAATACTACGAGCAGTACTTC. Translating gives CASSKGASGQYYEQYF.

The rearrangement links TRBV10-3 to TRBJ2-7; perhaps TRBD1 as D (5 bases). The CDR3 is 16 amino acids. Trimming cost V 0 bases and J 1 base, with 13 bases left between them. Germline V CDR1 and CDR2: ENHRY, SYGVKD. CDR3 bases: TGTGCCATCAGTGAGTCTGTCAGGGTCGTTTCCTACGAGCAGTACTTC. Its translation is CAISESVRVVSYEQYF.

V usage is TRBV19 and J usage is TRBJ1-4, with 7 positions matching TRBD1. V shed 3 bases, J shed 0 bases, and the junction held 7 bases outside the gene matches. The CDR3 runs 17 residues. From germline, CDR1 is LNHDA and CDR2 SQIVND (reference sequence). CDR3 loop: CASSMSTGPPTNEKLFF. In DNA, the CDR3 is TGTGCCAGTAGTATGTCGACAGGGCCGCCAACTAATGAAAAACTGTTTTTT.

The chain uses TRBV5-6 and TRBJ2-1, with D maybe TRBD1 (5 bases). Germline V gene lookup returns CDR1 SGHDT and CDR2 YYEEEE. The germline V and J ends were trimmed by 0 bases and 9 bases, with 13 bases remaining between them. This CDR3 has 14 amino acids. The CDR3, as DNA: TGTGCCAGCAGCTTGGTCAGGGTCTACGGTGAGCAGTTCTTC. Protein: CASSLVRVYGEQFF.

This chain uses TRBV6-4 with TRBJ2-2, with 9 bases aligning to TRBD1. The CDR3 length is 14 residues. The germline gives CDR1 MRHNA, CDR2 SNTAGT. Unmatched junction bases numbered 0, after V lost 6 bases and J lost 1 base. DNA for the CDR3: TGTGCCAGCAGGGGACAGGGGAACACCGGGGAGCTGTTTTTT. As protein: CASRGQGNTGELFF.

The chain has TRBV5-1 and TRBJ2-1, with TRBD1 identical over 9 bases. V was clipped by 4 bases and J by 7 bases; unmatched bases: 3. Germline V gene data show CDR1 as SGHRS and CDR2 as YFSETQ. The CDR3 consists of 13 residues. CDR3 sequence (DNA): TGCGCCAGCAGCCTCGGACAGGGGAATGAGCAGTTCTTC. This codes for CASSLGQGNEQFF.

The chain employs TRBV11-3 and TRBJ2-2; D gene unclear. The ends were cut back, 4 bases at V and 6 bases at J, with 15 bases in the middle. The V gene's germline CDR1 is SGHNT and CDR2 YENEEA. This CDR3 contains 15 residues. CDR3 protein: CASSYERGGAGELFF. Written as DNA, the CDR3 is TGTGCCAGCAGCTATGAAAGAGGTGGAGCCGGGGAGCTGTTTTTT.

CDR3 bases: TGTGCCATCCGTCGAGACAGGGCCGGTGGGACCCAGTACTTC. It is translated as CAIRRDRAGGTQYF. This rearrangement joins TRBV10-3 to TRBJ2-5; 7 bases match TRBD1. The CDR3 sequence is 14 residues long. CDR1 is ENHRY, CDR2 SYGVKD, per germline. V lost 8 bases and J lost 7; bases outside the gene matches: 13.

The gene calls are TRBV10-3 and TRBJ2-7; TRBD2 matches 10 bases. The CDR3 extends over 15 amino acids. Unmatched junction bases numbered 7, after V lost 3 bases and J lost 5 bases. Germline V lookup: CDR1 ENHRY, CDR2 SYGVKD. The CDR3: CAISDQREGFHEQYF. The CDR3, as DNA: TGTGCCATCAGTGATCAGCGGGAGGGCTTCCACGAGCAGTACTTC.

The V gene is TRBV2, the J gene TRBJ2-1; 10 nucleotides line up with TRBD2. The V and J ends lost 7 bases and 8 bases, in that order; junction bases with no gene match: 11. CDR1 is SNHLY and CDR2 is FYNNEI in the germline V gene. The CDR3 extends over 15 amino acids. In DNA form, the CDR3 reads TGTGCCAGCAAACCCCTAGCGGGAGCCCGGGATGAGCAGTTCTTC. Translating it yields CASKPLAGARDEQFF.

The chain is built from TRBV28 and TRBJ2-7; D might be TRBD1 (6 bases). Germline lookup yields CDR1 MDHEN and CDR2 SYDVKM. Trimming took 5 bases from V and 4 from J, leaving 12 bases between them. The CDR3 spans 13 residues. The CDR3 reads CASSGPGVYEQYF. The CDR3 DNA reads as TGTGCCAGCAGTGGACCAGGGGTGTACGAGCAGTACTTC.

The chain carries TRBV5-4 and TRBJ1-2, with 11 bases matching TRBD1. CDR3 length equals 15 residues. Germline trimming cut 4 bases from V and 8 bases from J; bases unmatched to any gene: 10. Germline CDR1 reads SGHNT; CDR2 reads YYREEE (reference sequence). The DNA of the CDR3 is TGTGCCAGCAGCGAGATCCGGGACAGGGGGAGAGGCTACACCTTC. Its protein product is CASSEIRDRGRGYTF.

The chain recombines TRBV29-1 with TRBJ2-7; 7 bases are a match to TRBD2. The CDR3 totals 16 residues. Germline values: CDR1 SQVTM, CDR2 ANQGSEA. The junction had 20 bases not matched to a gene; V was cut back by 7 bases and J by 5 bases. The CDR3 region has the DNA TGCAGCGGGGGTTTACTACTAGCGCCGCGCCTCCACGAGCAGTACTTC. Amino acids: CSGGLLLAPRLHEQYF.

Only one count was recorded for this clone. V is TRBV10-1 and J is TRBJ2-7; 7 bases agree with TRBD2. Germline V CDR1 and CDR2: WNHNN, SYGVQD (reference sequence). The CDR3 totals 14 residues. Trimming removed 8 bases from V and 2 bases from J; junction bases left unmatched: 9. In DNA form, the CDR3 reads TGCGCCAGCGGAAGGGACGGGGGGACCTACGAGCAGTACTTC. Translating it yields CASGRDGGTYEQYF.

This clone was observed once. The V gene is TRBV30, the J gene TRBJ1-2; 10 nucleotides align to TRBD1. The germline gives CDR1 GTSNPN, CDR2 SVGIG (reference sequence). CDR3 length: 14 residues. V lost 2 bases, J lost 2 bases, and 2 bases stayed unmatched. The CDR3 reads CAWSQGQGNYGYTF. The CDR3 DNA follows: TGTGCCTGGAGTCAGGGACAGGGGAACTATGGCTACACCTTC.

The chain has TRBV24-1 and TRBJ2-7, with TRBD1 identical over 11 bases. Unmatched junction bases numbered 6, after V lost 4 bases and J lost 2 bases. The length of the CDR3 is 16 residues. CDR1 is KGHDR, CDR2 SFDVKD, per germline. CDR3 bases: TGTGCCACCAGTGACCCGGGACAGGGGGGAACCTACGAGCAGTACTTC. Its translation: CATSDPGQGGTYEQYF.

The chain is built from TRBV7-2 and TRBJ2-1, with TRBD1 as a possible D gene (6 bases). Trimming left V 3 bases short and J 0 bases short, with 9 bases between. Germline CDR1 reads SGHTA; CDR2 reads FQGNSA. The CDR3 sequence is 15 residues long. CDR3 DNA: TGTGCCAGCAGCTTGACAGGAAGCTCCTACAATGAGCAGTTCTTC. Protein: CASSLTGSSYNEQFF. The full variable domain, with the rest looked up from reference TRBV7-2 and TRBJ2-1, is GAGVSQSPSNKVTEKGKDVELRCDPISGHTALYWYRQSLGQGLEFLIYFQGNSAPDKSGLPSDRFSAERTGGSVSTLTIQRTQQEDSAVYLCASSLTGSSYNEQFFGPGTRLTVL.

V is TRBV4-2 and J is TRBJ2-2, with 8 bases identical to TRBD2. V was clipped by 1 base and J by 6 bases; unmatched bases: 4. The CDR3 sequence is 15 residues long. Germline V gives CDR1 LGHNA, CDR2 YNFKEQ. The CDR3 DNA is TGTGCCAGCAGCCAAGTCCGCGGGGGGCCCGGGGAGCTGTTTTTT. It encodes CASSQVRGGPGELFF.

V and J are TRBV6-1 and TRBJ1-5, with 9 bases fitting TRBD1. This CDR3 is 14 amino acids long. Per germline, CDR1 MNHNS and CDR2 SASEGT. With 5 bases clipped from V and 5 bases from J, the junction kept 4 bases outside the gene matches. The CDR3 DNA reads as TGTGCCAGCAGTTTCGACAGGGGGGATCAGCCCCAGCATTTT. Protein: CASSFDRGDQPQHF.

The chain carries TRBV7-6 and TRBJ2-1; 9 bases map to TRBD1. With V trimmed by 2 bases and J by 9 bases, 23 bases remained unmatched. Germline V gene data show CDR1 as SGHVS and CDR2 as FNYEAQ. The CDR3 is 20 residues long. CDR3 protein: CASSLRLGRDRGTGQGEQFF. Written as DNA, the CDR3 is TGTGCCAGCAGCTTAAGGCTTGGTCGGGACCGGGGAACGGGACAGGGTGAGCAGTTCTTC.

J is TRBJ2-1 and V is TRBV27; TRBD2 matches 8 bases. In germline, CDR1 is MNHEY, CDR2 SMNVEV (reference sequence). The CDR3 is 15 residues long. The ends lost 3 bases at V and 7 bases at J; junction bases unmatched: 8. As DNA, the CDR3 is TGTGCCAGCAGTTTCTATAGCGGGATTGGAAATGAGCAGTTCTTC. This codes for CASSFYSGIGNEQFF.